A single sample is the source of the 29 T cell receptor beta chains below, sequenced in a study of blood T cell repertoires in COVID-19. Here immunoSEQ multiplex PCR was the method, and the copy in TCRdb shows in-frame clones only, minus some. The sample yields around 190,000 clones, under 85% seen once. The specimen sequenced was peripheral blood. All receptors derive from an older woman with COVID-19, enrolled during active disease.

The chain uses TRBV18 and TRBJ1-5; 8 nucleotides align to TRBD1. CDR1 and CDR2 from the germline V gene are KGHSH and LQKENI. The CDR3 has 15 amino acids. J lost 3 bases, V lost 6 bases, and 7 bases had no gene match. The CDR3 loop is CASSGGQAINQPQHF. The CDR3, as DNA: TGTGCCAGCTCCGGGGGACAGGCCATCAATCAGCCCCAGCATTTT. The full variable domain, with the rest looked up from reference TRBV18 and TRBJ1-5, is NAGVMQNPRHLVRRRGQEARLRCSPMKGHSHVYWYRQLPEEGLKFMVYLQKENIIDESGMPKERFSAEFPKEGPSILRIQQVVRGDSAAYFCASSGGQAINQPQHFGDGTRLSIL.

The chain recombines TRBV18 with TRBJ2-2; 8 bases fit TRBD1. The trim removed 1 base at V and 4 bases at J, leaving 5 bases unmatched. CDR1 is KGHSH and CDR2 is LQKENI in the germline V gene. This CDR3 region has 16 residues. CDR3 nucleotides: TGTGCCAGCTCACCACGAGAACAGGGGGTCACCGGGGAGCTGTTTTTT. It encodes CASSPREQGVTGELFF.

CDR3 in amino acids: CASSSLDRVNTEAFF. For the CDR3, the DNA is TGTGCCAGCAGCTCGCTGGACAGGGTGAACACTGAAGCTTTCTTT. This sequence joins TRBV7-8 and TRBJ1-1; 8 bases align to TRBD1. CDR3 length: 15 amino acids. The ends lost 4 bases at V and 0 bases at J; junction bases unmatched: 4. The V gene's germline CDR1 is SGHVS and CDR2 FQNEAQ.

This sequence joins TRBV21-1 and TRBJ1-6. TRBV21-1 is a known pseudogene. CDR3 length: 15 residues. Written as DNA, the CDR3 is TGTGCCACCATCGTCGGTCCTACCTATAATTCACCCCTCCACTTT. This codes for CATIVGPTYNSPLHF.

This clone was detected a few times. This chain uses TRBV6-1 with TRBJ1-6, with unresolved D. The CDR3 length is 13 residues. V was trimmed by 3 bases and J by 8 bases, leaving 8 bases between them. Germline V gives CDR1 MNHNS, CDR2 SASEGT. The DNA of the CDR3 is TGTGCCAGCAGTGATTTGTCTTATTCACCCCTCCACTTT. This gives the protein CASSDLSYSPLHF.

A single count supports this clone. No DNA is shown, since the ends of the CDR3 on it are uncertain; the CDR3 is the one TCRdb lists. The chain couples TRBV6-5 to TRBJ2-7; the D call of TRBD1 is as the table states it, not checked on the DNA. From its first to its last residue, the CDR3 has 13 amino acids. Germline V gene sequence: CDR1 MNHEY, CDR2 SVGAGI. The CDR3 is CASSMVGAGALYF.

This clone was counted only a few times. The genes are TRBV7-2 and TRBJ2-3; D is possibly TRBD2 (5 bases). The CDR3 has 15 residues. Trimming cost V 5 bases and J 0 bases, with 12 bases left between them. CDR1 and CDR2 (germline): SGHTA, FQGNSA. CDR3 loop: CASSPGLTSTDTQYF. The CDR3 DNA sequence: TGTGCCAGCAGCCCAGGACTTACTAGCACAGATACGCAGTATTTT.

Of note for this clone: At one end, the junction sequence differs from germline, possibly due to a read error. The chain carries TRBV7-2 and TRBJ2-1; unclear D gene. Per the germline V gene, CDR1 is SGHTA and CDR2 is FQGNSA. This CDR3 has 13 amino acids. The CDR3 bases are TGTGCCAGCAGCTCCTCCGCATACACTGAGCAGTTCTTC. Amino acids: CASSSSAYTEQFF.

Turning to this clone: This CDR3 is also generated by other DNA sequences in the sample. The chain has TRBV7-2 and TRBJ1-5; 7 nucleotides line up with TRBD1. Germline values: CDR1 SGHTA, CDR2 FQGNSA. There are 14 residues in the CDR3. Trimming cost V 1 base and J 7 bases; bases outside gene matches: 4. CDR3 sequence: CASSLDRGGQPQHF. Written as DNA, the CDR3 is TGTGCCAGCAGCTTAGACAGGGGAGGACAGCCCCAGCATTTT.

This chain links TRBV5-1 with TRBJ2-7; D is unclear. Germline lookup yields CDR1 SGHRS and CDR2 YFSETQ. This CDR3 is 13 amino acids long. V lost 4 bases and J 5 bases, leaving 13 bases between the germline ends. CDR3 DNA: TGCGCCAGCAGCCTTCCTCAGACTGACGAGCAGTACTTC. It yields the protein CASSLPQTDEQYF.

The gene calls are TRBV5-1 and TRBJ2-1, with 9 bases identical to TRBD2. CDR1 is SGHRS, CDR2 YFSETQ, per germline. After removal of 2 bases from V and 9 bases from J, the junction contained 9 bases not matched to a gene. This CDR3 has 15 residues. This CDR3 is CASSLNAGGPGEQFF. CDR3 coding DNA: TGCGCCAGCAGCTTAAACGCGGGAGGGCCAGGTGAGCAGTTCTTC. Full variable domain (remainder filled in from reference TRBV5-1 and TRBJ2-1): KAGVTQTPRYLIKTRGQQVTLSCSPISGHRSVSWYQQTPGQGLQFLFEYFSETQRNKGNFPGRFSGRQFSNSRSEMNVSTLELGDSALYLCASSLNAGGPGEQFFGPGTRLTVL.

The V gene is TRBV7-9, the J gene TRBJ1-2, with 9 bases matching TRBD1. Germline CDR1 is SEHNR and CDR2 is FQNEAQ (reference sequence). The length of the CDR3 is 14 residues. The ends lost 2 bases at V and 3 bases at J; junction bases unmatched: 1. CDR3 DNA: TGTGCCAGCAGCTTAACAGGGGGCGACTATGGCTACACCTTC. Translation: CASSLTGGDYGYTF. The complete variable domain, with remaining parts taken from reference TRBV7-9 and TRBJ1-2, reads DTGVSQNPRHKITKRGQNVTFRCDPISEHNRLYWYRQTLGQGPEFLTYFQNEAQLEKSRLLSDRFSAERPKGSFSTLEIQRTEQGDSAMYLCASSLTGGDYGYTFGSGTRLTVV.

The genes are TRBV7-2 and TRBJ2-2, with 8 bases fitting TRBD1. V shed 2 bases, J shed 0 bases, and the junction held 2 bases outside the gene matches. The CDR3 spans 16 residues. The germline gives CDR1 SGHTA, CDR2 FQGNSA. The CDR3 DNA sequence: TGTGCCAGCAGCTTACAGGGGGCGGCGAACACCGGGGAGCTGTTTTTT. Encoded protein: CASSLQGAANTGELFF.

J is TRBJ2-7 and V is TRBV9; 10 positions agree with TRBD2. Germline V gene lookup returns CDR1 SGDLS and CDR2 YYNGEE. Trimming took 1 base from V and 6 from J; bases not matched to a gene: 4. The CDR3 has 14 amino acids. CDR3 in amino acids: CASSVTSGKVEQYF. DNA of the CDR3: TGTGCCAGCAGCGTAACTAGCGGGAAGGTCGAGCAGTACTTC.

The V gene is TRBV19, the J gene TRBJ2-2, with 7 bases fitting TRBD2. Germline-derived CDR1 and CDR2 are LNHDA and SQIVND (reference sequence). The CDR3 runs 16 residues. V shed 7 bases, J shed 1 base, and the junction held 9 bases outside the gene matches. Written as DNA, the CDR3 is TGTGCCAGTACCACACCCGGGACTATGAACACCGGGGAGCTGTTTTTT. Its translation is CASTTPGTMNTGELFF.

This chain connects TRBV5-1 to TRBJ2-3, with D possibly matching TRBD1 (5 bases). Trimming stripped 0 bases from V and 2 bases from J, with 7 bases between. Germline lookup yields CDR1 SGHRS and CDR2 YFSETQ. The CDR3 totals 14 residues. The CDR3 DNA reads as TGCGCCAGCAGCTTGGCGGACACCACAGATACGCAGTATTTT. Its translation: CASSLADTTDTQYF.

J is TRBJ2-1 and V is TRBV5-1; 16 bases agree with TRBD2. The germline gives CDR1 SGHRS, CDR2 YFSETQ. V dropped 5 bases and J dropped 7; count of bases not matched to a gene: 3. The length of the CDR3 is 15 residues. The CDR3 DNA is TGCGCCAGCAGGATGGGACTAGCGGGAGGGAATGAGCAGTTCTTC. Translating it yields CASRMGLAGGNEQFF.

This clone was seen just once. The chain is built from TRBV4-1 and TRBJ2-1; 11 bases fit TRBD2. The CDR3 consists of 17 residues. V lost 2 bases to trimming and J lost 6 bases; unmatched junction nucleotides: 9. Germline CDR1 is MGHRA and CDR2 is YSYEKL. CDR3 sequence: CASSQRETSGIANEQFF. CDR3 nucleotide sequence: TGCGCCAGCAGCCAACGTGAGACTAGCGGGATCGCCAATGAGCAGTTCTTC.

This clone has just one count. The genes are TRBV2 and TRBJ2-3; 7 bases fit TRBD2. Germline CDR1 SNHLY, CDR2 FYNNEI. The CDR3 spans 16 residues. The ends lost 2 bases at V and 11 bases at J; junction bases unmatched: 16. In DNA form, the CDR3 reads TGTGCCAGCAGTGAATCGCGGACTAGGCCCGTAAATGAGCAGTATTTT. Amino acid sequence: CASSESRTRPVNEQYF.

This clone was counted between two and nine times. This chain uses TRBV3-1 (or the pseudogene TRBV3-2) with TRBJ2-5; 9 nucleotides align to TRBD1. The germline V gene has CDR1 LGHDT and CDR2 YNNKEL (reference sequence). This CDR3 comprises 13 residues. After removal of 8 bases from V and 4 bases from J, the junction contained 5 bases not matched to a gene. In DNA form, the CDR3 reads TGTGCCAGCCTGGACAGGGGAGGAGAGACCCAGTACTTC. This codes for CASLDRGGETQYF.

The rearrangement joins TRBV28 to TRBJ1-2; tentatively, D is TRBD1 (6 bases). The germline gives CDR1 MDHEN, CDR2 SYDVKM. This CDR3 region has 12 residues. The V end was cut by 1 base, the J end by 8 bases, with 8 bases between. The CDR3 reads CASSLSGTGYTF. In nucleotides, the CDR3 is TGTGCCAGCAGTTTATCCGGGACAGGCTACACCTTC.

V usage is TRBV7-9 and J usage is TRBJ2-7; 7 bases agree with TRBD1. Germline loops: CDR1 SEHNR, CDR2 FQNEAQ (reference sequence). With 3 bases clipped from V and 2 bases from J, the junction kept 4 bases outside the gene matches. CDR3 length: 14 residues. The CDR3 protein is CASSFRQGAYEQYF. The CDR3 DNA follows: TGTGCCAGCAGCTTTCGTCAGGGGGCCTACGAGCAGTACTTC.

The rearrangement joins TRBV7-2 to TRBJ1-1, with D hard to call. CDR3 length: 13 amino acids. With 2 bases removed from V and 3 bases from J, the gap between germline ends came to 7 bases. In germline, CDR1 is SGHTA, CDR2 FQGNSA. The CDR3 nucleotides read TGTGCCAGCAGCTTACAGAGGGACACTGAAGCTTTCTTT. Its translation is CASSLQRDTEAFF.

The CDR3 is CASSVEGGRGTGELFF. In DNA form, the CDR3 reads TGTGCCAGCAGCGTAGAAGGCGGGAGAGGGACCGGGGAGCTGTTTTTT. The V gene is TRBV9, the J gene TRBJ2-2, with 7 nucleotides matching TRBD2. CDR3 length: 16 amino acids. Losses at the gene ends were 0 bases for V and 5 bases for J; bases not matched to a gene: 7. The germline gives CDR1 SGDLS, CDR2 YYNGEE.

The rearrangement links TRBV11-2 to TRBJ2-7; no clear D gene. The CDR3 has 12 residues. Between the trimmed V and J ends, which lost 4 bases and 2 bases, there was a span of 6 bases. Per germline, CDR1 SGHAT and CDR2 FQNNGV. CDR3 in amino acids: CASSSSPYEQYF. DNA of the CDR3: TGTGCCAGCAGCTCAAGCCCCTACGAGCAGTACTTC. The full variable domain, its missing parts supplied by reference TRBV11-2 and TRBJ2-7, is EAGVAQSPRYKIIEKRQSVAFWCNPISGHATLYWYQQILGQGPKLLIQFQNNGVVDDSQLPKDRFSAERLKGVDSTLKIQPAKLEDSAVYLCASSSSPYEQYFGPGTRLTVT.

The gene calls are TRBV11-2 and TRBJ2-1; possible D gene TRBD2, 6 bases. CDR1 is SGHAT and CDR2 is FQNNGV in the germline V gene. The CDR3 length is 15 residues. Trimming removed 4 bases from V and 5 bases from J, with 15 bases in between. CDR3 DNA sequence: TGTGCCAGCAGCTCCATACCCGGCGGGGACAATGAGCAGTTCTTC. Residues: CASSSIPGGDNEQFF.

This clone was detected many times. The rearrangement uses TRBV28 and TRBJ1-5; possible D gene TRBD1, 5 bases. Germline V gives CDR1 MDHEN, CDR2 SYDVKM. Trimming removed 1 base at V and 4 bases at J, with 14 bases between. The CDR3 length is 16 residues. CDR3: CASSLFEGRGNQPQHF. The CDR3 coding sequence is TGTGCCAGCAGTTTATTCGAGGGGCGGGGAAATCAGCCCCAGCATTTT.

The chain carries TRBV5-4 and TRBJ2-2; D is uncertain. The CDR3 extends over 14 amino acids. V gave up 2 bases and J gave up 8 bases, with 13 bases separating them. Germline V gene sequence: CDR1 SGHNT, CDR2 YYREEE (reference sequence). DNA for the CDR3: TGTGCCAGCAGCTTAGAAGCAGGCCGAGGGGAGCTGTTTTTT. This codes for CASSLEAGRGELFF. Filled out from reference TRBV5-4 and TRBJ2-2, the complete variable domain reads ETGVTQSPTHLIKTRGQQVTLRCSSQSGHNTVSWYQQALGQGPQFIFQYYREEENGRGNFPPRFSGLQFPNYSSELNVNALELDDSALYLCASSLEAGRGELFFGEGSRLTVL.

The V call is TRBV5-1, the J call TRBJ2-1; maybe TRBD2 (5 bases). V was cut by 0 bases and J by 5 bases, with 9 bases left in between. Germline values: CDR1 SGHRS, CDR2 YFSETQ. The CDR3 has 14 residues. In nucleotides, the CDR3 is TGCGCCAGCAGCTTGGGACGGGAAAACAATGAGCAGTTCTTC. This sequence encodes CASSLGRENNEQFF.